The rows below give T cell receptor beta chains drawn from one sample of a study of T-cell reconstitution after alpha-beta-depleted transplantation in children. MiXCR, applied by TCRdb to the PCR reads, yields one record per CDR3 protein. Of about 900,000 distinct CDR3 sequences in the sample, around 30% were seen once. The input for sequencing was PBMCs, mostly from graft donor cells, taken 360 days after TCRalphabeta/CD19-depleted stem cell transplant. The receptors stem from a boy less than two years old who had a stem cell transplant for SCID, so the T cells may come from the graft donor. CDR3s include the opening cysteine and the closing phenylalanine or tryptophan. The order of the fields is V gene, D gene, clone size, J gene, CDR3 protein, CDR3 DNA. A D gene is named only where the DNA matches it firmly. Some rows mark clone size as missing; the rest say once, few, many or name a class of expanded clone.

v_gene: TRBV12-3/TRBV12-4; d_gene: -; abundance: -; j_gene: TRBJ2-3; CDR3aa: CASSLASASTDTQYF; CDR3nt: TGTGCCAGCAGTTTAGCAAGCGCCAGCACAGATACGCAGTATTTT
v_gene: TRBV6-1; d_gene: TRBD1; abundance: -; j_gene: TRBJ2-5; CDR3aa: CASSQQGAVETQYF; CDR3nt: TGTGCCAGCAGCCAACAGGGGGCAGTGGAGACCCAGTACTTC
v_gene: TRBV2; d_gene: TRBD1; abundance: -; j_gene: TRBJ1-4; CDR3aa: CASSTGETTNEKLFF; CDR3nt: TGTGCCAGCAGTACAGGGGAGACTACTAATGAAAAACTGTTTTTT
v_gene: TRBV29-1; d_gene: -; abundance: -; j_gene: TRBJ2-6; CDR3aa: CSVKGAGANVLTF; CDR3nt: TGCAGCGTTAAAGGGGCTGGGGCCAACGTCCTGACTTTC
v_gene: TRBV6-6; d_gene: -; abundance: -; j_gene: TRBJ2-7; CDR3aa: CASSQGTLGEQYF; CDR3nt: TGTGCCAGCAGCCAGGGGACCCTCGGCGAGCAGTACTTC
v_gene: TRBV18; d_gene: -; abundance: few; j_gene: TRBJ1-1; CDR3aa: CASSPGPTGPQGEAFF; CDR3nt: TGTGCCAGCTCACCAGGCCCTACAGGGCCCCAAGGTGAAGCTTTCTTT
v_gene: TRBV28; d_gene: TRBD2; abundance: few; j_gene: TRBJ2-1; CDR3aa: CASRGGGRWNEQFF; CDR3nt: TGTGCCAGCAGAGGCGGGGGGCGCTGGAATGAGCAGTTCTTC
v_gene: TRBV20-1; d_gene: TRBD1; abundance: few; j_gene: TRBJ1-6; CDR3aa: CSARGGYRGLSPLHF; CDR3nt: TGCAGTGCTAGAGGAGGGTACAGGGGGCTTTCACCCCTCCACTTT
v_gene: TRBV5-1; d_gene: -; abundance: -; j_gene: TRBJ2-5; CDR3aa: CASSWSLKEQGQETQYF; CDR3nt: TGCGCCAGCAGCTGGTCACTAAAGGAACAGGGCCAAGAGACCCAGTACTTC
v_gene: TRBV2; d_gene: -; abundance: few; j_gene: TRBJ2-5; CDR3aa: CASSPRGGLGETQYF; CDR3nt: TGTGCCAGCAGTCCCCGAGGGGGGTTAGGAGAGACCCAGTACTTC
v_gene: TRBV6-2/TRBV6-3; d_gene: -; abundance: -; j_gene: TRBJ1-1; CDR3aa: CASSYPGHMNTEAFF; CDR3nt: TGTGCCAGCAGTTATCCGGGACACATGAACACTGAAGCTTTCTTT
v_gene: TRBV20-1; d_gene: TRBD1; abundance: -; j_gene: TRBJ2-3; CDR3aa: CSASWTGGTDTQYF; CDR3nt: TGCAGTGCTAGTTGGACAGGGGGAACAGATACGCAGTATTTT
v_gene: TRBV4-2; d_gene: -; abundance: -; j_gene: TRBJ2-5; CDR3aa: CASSQGGSEETQYF; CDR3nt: TGTGCCAGCAGCCAAGGGGGGTCCGAAGAGACCCAGTACTTC
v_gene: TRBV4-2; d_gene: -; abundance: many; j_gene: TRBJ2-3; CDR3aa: CASSQGGVAGADTQYF; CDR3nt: TGTGCCAGCAGCCAAGGTGGGGTAGCAGGGGCAGATACGCAGTATTTT
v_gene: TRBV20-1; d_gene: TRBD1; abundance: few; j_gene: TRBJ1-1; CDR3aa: CSAQTGRWTEAFF; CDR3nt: TGCAGTGCACAGACAGGGCGATGGACTGAAGCTTTCTTT
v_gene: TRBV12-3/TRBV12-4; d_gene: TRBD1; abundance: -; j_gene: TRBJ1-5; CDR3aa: CASSDRTGGSNQPQHF; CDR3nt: TGTGCCAGCAGTGATCGGACAGGGGGAAGCAATCAGCCCCAGCATTTT
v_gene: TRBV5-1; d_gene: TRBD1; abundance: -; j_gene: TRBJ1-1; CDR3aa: CASSPVGQGGTEAFF; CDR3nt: TGCGCCAGCAGCCCAGTCGGACAGGGGGGAACTGAAGCTTTCTTT
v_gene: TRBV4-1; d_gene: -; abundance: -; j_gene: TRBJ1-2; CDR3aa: CASSQDGDRSNYGYTF; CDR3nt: TGCGCCAGCAGCCAAGACGGAGACCGGAGCAACTATGGCTACACCTTC
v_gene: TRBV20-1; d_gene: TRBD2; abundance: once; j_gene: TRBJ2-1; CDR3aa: CSAGSGTSGGPVEQFF; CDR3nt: TGCAGTGCTGGTTCCGGGACTAGCGGGGGGCCGGTAGAGCAGTTCTTC
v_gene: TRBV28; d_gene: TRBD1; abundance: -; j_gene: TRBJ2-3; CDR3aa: CASRQTGKTDTQYF; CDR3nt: TGTGCCAGCAGGCAGACAGGGAAGACAGATACGCAGTATTTT
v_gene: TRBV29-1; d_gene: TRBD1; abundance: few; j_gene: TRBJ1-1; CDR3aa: CSAQRTGGNTEAFF; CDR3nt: TGCAGCGCCCAGAGGACAGGGGGGAACACTGAAGCTTTCTTT
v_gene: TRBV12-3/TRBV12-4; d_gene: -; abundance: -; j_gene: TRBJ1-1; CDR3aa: CASSFPARPEAFF; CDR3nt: TGTGCCAGCAGTTTTCCGGCCCGGCCCGAAGCTTTCTTT
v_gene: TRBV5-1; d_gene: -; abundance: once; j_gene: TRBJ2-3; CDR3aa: CASTPEPGTDTQYF; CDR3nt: TGCGCCAGCACGCCGGAGCCGGGCACAGATACGCAGTATTTT
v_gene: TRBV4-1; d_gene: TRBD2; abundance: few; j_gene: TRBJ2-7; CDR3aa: CASSQVSGGIYEQYF; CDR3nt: TGCGCCAGCAGCCAAGTAAGCGGGGGAATTTACGAGCAGTACTTC
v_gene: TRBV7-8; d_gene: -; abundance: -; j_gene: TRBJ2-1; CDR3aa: CASSLESVPGSSYNEQFF; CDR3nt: TGTGCCAGCAGCTTAGAGTCGGTCCCGGGGAGCTCCTACAATGAGCAGTTCTTC
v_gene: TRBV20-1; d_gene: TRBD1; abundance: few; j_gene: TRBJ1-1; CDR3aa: CSAVDRAGTEAFF; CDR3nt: TGCAGTGCTGTGGACAGGGCGGGCACTGAAGCTTTCTTT
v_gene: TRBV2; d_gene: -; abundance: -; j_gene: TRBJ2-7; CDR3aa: CASLPLDGASYEQYF; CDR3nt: TGTGCCAGCTTGCCTCTGGACGGAGCTTCCTACGAGCAGTACTTC
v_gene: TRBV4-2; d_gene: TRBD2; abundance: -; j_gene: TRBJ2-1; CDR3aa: CASSHLLAGVYNEQFF; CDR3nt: TGTGCCAGCAGCCATCTACTAGCGGGGGTCTACAATGAGCAGTTCTTC
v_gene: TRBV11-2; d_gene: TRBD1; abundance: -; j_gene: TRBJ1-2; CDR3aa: CASSLGTRQGSSWLRGGYTF; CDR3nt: TGTGCCAGCAGCTTAGGTACCCGACAGGGCTCTTCGTGGCTTCGGGGGGGCTACACCTTC
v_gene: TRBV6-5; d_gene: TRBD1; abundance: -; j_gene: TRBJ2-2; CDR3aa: CASTSAQGHTGELFF; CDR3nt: TGTGCCAGCACTTCGGCACAGGGGCACACCGGGGAGCTGTTTTTT
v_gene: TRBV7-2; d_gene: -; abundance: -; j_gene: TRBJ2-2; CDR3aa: CASSLGRLAGELFF; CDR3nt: TGTGCCAGCAGCTTAGGACGGTTGGCCGGGGAGCTGTTTTTT
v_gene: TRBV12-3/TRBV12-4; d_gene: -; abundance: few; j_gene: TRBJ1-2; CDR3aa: CASRSHVNYGYTF; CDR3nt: TGTGCCAGCAGGTCTCATGTTAACTATGGCTACACCTTC
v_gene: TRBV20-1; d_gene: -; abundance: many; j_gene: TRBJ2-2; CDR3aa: CSAGAQAGELFF; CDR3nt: TGCAGTGCTGGGGCACAGGCCGGGGAGCTGTTTTTT
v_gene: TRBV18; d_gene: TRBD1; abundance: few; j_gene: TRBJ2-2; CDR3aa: CASSPGQSGGELFF; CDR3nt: TGTGCCAGCTCGCCGGGACAGTCCGGCGGGGAGCTGTTTTTT
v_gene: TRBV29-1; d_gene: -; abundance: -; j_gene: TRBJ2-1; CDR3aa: CSVEDGSEVWVSPYNEQFF; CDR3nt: TGCAGCGTTGAAGATGGGAGCGAAGTGTGGGTAAGCCCCTACAATGAGCAGTTCTTC
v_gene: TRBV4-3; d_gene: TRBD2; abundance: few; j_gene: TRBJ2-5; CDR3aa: CASSQDRKLAGPQYF; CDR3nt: TGCGCCAGCAGCCAAGATAGGAAACTAGCGGGGCCCCAGTACTTC
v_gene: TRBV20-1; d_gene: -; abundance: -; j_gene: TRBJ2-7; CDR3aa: CSARDPAGDSYEQYF; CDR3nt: TGCAGTGCTAGAGATCCCGCTGGGGATTCCTACGAGCAGTACTTC
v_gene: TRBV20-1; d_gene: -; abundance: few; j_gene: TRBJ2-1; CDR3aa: CSARPGGAPQNEQFF; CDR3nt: TGCAGTGCTAGGCCGGGCGGGGCCCCGCAAAATGAGCAGTTCTTC
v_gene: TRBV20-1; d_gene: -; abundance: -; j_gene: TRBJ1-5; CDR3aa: CSATAQGRPEPQHF; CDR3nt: TGCAGTGCTACAGCTCAGGGGCGTCCCGAGCCCCAGCATTTT
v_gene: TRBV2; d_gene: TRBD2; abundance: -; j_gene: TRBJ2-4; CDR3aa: CASSETGQTSYRYF; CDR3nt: TGTGCCAGCAGTGAAACAGGCCAGACTAGCTATCGGTACTTC
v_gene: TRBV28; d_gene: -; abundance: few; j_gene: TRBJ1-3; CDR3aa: CASSSPGSGNTIYF; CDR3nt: TGTGCCAGCAGTTCTCCGGGCTCTGGAAACACCATATATTTT
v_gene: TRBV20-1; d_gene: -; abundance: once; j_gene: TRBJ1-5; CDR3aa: CSAQQGFQPQHF; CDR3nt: TGCAGTGCTCAACAGGGTTTTCAGCCCCAGCATTTT
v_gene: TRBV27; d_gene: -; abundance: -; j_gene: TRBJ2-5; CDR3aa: CASSPGYRETQYF; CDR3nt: TGTGCCAGCAGTCCTGGATATCGGGAGACCCAGTACTTC
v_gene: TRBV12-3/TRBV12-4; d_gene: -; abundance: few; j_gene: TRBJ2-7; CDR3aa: CASSSFGGPYEQYF; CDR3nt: TGTGCCAGCAGTTCGTTCGGGGGGCCCTACGAGCAGTACTTC
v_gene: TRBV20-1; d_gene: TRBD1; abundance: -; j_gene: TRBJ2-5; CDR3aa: CSSAHRTGGVETQYF; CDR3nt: TGCAGTTCTGCCCACAGGACAGGAGGTGTAGAGACCCAGTACTTC
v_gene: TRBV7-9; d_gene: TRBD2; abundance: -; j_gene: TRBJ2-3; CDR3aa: CASSARGANTDTQYF; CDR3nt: TGTGCCAGCAGCGCGCGGGGGGCAAACACAGATACGCAGTATTTT
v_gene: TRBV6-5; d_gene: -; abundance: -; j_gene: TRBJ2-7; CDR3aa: CASSYLGRSYEQYF; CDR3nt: TGTGCCAGCAGTTATCTGGGCAGGTCCTACGAGCAGTACTTC
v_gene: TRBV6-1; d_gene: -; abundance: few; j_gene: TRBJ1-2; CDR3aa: CASSEVVSVYGYTF; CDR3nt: TGTGCCAGCAGTGAAGTGGTTTCAGTCTATGGCTACACCTTC
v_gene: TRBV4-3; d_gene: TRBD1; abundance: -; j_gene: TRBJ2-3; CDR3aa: CASSQDIKGAFTDTQYF; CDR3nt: TGCGCCAGCAGCCAAGATATAAAGGGGGCGTTCACAGATACGCAGTATTTT
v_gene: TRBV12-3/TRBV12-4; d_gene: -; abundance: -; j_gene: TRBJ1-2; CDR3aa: CASSLTGALYGYTF; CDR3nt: TGTGCCAGCAGTTTAACCGGGGCGCTCTATGGCTACACCTTC
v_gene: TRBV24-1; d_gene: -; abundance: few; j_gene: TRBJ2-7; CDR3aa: CATSDPLEDEQYF; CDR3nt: TGTGCCACCAGTGACCCCCTCGAGGACGAGCAGTACTTC
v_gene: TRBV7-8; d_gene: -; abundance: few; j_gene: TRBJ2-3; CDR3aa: CASSLDCLSRYF; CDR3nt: TGTGCCAGCAGCTTAGATTGCCTCTCCCGGTATTTT
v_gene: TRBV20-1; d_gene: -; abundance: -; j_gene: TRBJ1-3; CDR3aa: CSASGASGNTIYF; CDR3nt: TGCAGTGCTAGTGGGGCCTCTGGAAACACCATATATTTT
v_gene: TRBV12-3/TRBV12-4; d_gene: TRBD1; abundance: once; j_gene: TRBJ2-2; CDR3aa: CASSKTGHPTGELFF; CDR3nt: TGTGCCAGCAGTAAGACAGGGCACCCCACCGGGGAGCTGTTTTTT
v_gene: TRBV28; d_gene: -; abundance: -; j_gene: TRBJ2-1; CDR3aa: CASSLIFSSSMVYNEQFF; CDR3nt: TGTGCCAGCAGTTTGATATTTTCTTCCTCAATGGTCTACAATGAGCAGTTCTTC
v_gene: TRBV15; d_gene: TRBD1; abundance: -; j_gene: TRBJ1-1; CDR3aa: CATSSLQGGTEAFF; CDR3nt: TGTGCCACCAGCAGTTTACAGGGGGGCACTGAAGCTTTCTTT